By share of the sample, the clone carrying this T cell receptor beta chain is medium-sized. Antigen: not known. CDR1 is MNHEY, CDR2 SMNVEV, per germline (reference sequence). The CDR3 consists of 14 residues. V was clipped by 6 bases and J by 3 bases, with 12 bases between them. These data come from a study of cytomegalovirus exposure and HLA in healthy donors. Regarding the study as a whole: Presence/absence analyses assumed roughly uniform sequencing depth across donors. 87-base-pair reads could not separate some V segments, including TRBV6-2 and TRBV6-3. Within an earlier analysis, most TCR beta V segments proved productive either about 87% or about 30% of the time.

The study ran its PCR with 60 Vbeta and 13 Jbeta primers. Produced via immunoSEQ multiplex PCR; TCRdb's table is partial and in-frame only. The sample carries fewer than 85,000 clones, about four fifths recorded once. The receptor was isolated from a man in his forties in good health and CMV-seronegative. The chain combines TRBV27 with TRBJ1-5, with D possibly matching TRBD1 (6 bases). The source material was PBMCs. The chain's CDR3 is CASRKGGVNQPQHF. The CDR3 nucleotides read TGTGCCAGCAGGAAAGGGGGAGTCAATCAGCCCCAGCATTTT.